The clone carrying this TCR beta chain was detected ten times or more. Its target is unknown. In the library, individual cDNA molecules carried attached unique molecular identifiers. One entry per CDR3 protein results from TCRdb running MiXCR on the 5' RACE reads. The sample has tens of thousands of distinct CDR3 sequences, over 9% seen once; the top ten hold about 2.7%. The CDR3 runs 14 residues. With 9 bases removed from V and 3 bases from J, the gap between germline ends came to 14 bases. Germline-derived CDR1 and CDR2 are SNHLY and FYNNEI. This entry belongs to a study of early T cells in non-severe SARS-CoV-2 infection. At the level of the study: Sequencing input comprised bulk RNA from unsorted whole blood; chain pairing was not available.

Study-wide points: A preference for anti-spike CD8 responses marked VDJdb matching, which missed private and CD4 specificities.

V usage is TRBV2 and J usage is TRBJ2-2; D is undetermined. Sequencing used whole blood, obtained at baseline. The sequence came from an adult who was a healthcare worker with PCR-confirmed SARS-CoV-2 infection or an uninfected control (not recorded which). CDR3 sequence reads: CASTPDLDTGELFF. CDR3 nucleotide sequence: TGTGCCAGTACCCCCGACTTGGACACCGGGGAGCTGTTTTTT.